This passage covers 24 T cell receptor beta chains from one sample sequenced in a study of read filtering for tumor transcriptome and immune sequencing (dated by TCRdb to the early 2020s). Sequencing was carried out with an Illumina HiSeq 4000. The Immunoverse kit was used to build TCR libraries from about 400 ng RNA, with molecular barcoded adaptors covering alpha/delta and beta/gamma chains. TCRdb redid the processing of the public reads, applying fastp at Q25 and MiXCR, and retained in-frame beta chains. Rows with a matching CDR3 protein are joined into one entry that keeps the most common DNA and genes. For this sample there are more than 55,000 distinct CDR3 sequences; around a fifth appear just once. The leading ten clones occupy approximately 10% of the sample. Sequenced material: a population of CD138-negative cells sorted from bone marrow. The cell subset or site label for this specimen denotes: bone marrow mononuclear cells depleted of CD138+ plasma/myeloma cells by negative magnetic selection. Receptors were obtained from a donor at least 40 years old with multiple myeloma.

This clonotype has a count of ten or more. The gene calls are TRBV6-5 and TRBJ2-1; D is uncertain. CDR3 length: 11 amino acids. Germline CDR1 is MNHEY and CDR2 is SVGAGI. Trimming cost V 4 bases and J 4 bases, with 2 bases left between them. The CDR3: CASSWYNEQFF. The CDR3 bases are TGTGCCAGCAGTTGGTACAATGAGCAGTTCTTC.

Relative to its sample, this clonotype is medium-sized. V is TRBV12-3 or TRBV12-4 and J is TRBJ2-1; TRBD1 matches at 8 bases. The V and J ends lost 4 bases and 3 bases, in that order; junction bases with no gene match: 5. CDR3 size: 15 residues. The CDR3 reads CASSSSGGSYNEQFF. In DNA, the CDR3 is TGTGCCAGCAGTTCCTCAGGGGGCAGCTACAATGAGCAGTTCTTC.

Of note for this clonotype: A much larger clonotype is one base distant, so this may be a read error. V gene TRBV29-1 combines with J gene TRBJ2-3; TRBD2 agrees at 7 bases. Per germline, CDR1 SQVTM and CDR2 ANQGSEA. CDR3 size: 15 residues. V gave up 7 bases and J gave up 4 bases; unmatched junction bases: 14. As DNA, the CDR3 is TGCAGCGGCGGACTAGTGGGACCGGGGGCAGATACGCAGTATTTT. This codes for CSGGLVGPGADTQYF.

This clonotype was observed many times. The J gene is TRBJ2-3, the V gene TRBV28; no firm D call. The CDR3 extends over 15 amino acids. The germline V gene encodes CDR1 MDHEN and CDR2 SYDVKM. Trimming removed 8 bases from V and 5 bases from J, with 20 bases in between. The DNA of the CDR3 is TGTGCCAGCCCACCGAAGAGGACCTGGGGAGATACGCAGTATTTT. Protein product: CASPPKRTWGDTQYF.

This clonotype was picked up many times. This chain links TRBV20-1 with TRBJ2-7; D is unclear. CDR3 size: 11 residues. The V end lost 6 bases, the J end lost 0 bases, and 6 bases lay between the germline ends. The germline V gene encodes CDR1 DFQATT and CDR2 SNEGSKA (reference sequence). The CDR3 sequence is CSAWTSYEQYF. CDR3 bases: TGCAGTGCGTGGACCTCCTACGAGCAGTACTTC.

This clonotype came up many times. The rearrangement links TRBV6-2 or TRBV6-3 to TRBJ2-1; D perhaps matches TRBD1 (5 bases). The CDR3 extends over 15 amino acids. Germline V lookup: CDR1 MNHEY, CDR2 SVGEGT. Trimming took 2 bases from V and 3 from J, leaving 11 bases between them. This CDR3 is CASSYVPGRYNEQFF. The CDR3 DNA reads TGTGCCAGCAGTTACGTACCAGGGCGCTACAATGAGCAGTTCTTC.

This clonotype has more than one count but fewer than ten. V is TRBV14 and J is TRBJ1-2; TRBD1 might be the D (5 bases). V was shortened by 0 bases and J by 4 bases, with 6 bases between the two germline ends. The V gene's germline CDR1 is SGHDN and CDR2 FVKESK. This CDR3 is 13 amino acids long. As DNA, the CDR3 is TGTGCCAGCAGCCAAGATGGGGGCTATGGCTACACCTTC. This codes for CASSQDGGYGYTF.

Ten or more counts support this clonotype. V is TRBV20-1 and J is TRBJ2-3; 8 bases fit TRBD2. Losses at the gene ends were 1 base for V and 1 base for J; bases not matched to a gene: 7. CDR3 length: 16 amino acids. Germline lookup yields CDR1 DFQATT and CDR2 SNEGSKA (reference sequence). The CDR3 DNA reads TGCAGTGCTAGAGCTCCGGGGGGGCCCGGCACAGATACGCAGTATTTT. Translating gives CSARAPGGPGTDTQYF.

The V and J genes are TRBV20-1 and TRBJ2-2; D remains unclear. Trimming cost V 8 bases and J 9 bases, with 22 bases left between them. CDR1 is DFQATT, CDR2 SNEGSKA, per germline (reference sequence). The length of the CDR3 is 14 residues. In DNA form, the CDR3 reads TGCAGTTCTACAGAGTCAGGAGTAAGGCGGGAGCTGTTTTTT. Its translation is CSSTESGVRRELFF.

This clonotype was picked up many times. The chain combines TRBV2 with TRBJ2-7; TRBD2 might be the D (5 bases). Germline CDR1 is SNHLY and CDR2 is FYNNEI. V dropped 3 bases and J dropped 1 base, with 16 bases sitting between them. This CDR3 is 16 amino acids long. This CDR3 reads CASSDPGGGLSYEQYF. Written as DNA, the CDR3 is TGTGCCAGCAGTGACCCCGGAGGTGGGCTATCCTACGAGCAGTACTTC.

This clonotype was seen at least ten times. The V and J genes are TRBV2 and TRBJ2-5; D unclear. In germline, CDR1 is SNHLY, CDR2 FYNNEI. V gave up 3 bases and J gave up 3 bases, with 5 bases separating them. This CDR3 contains 12 residues. CDR3 coding DNA: TGTGCCAGCAGTGAGTTAGAAGAGACCCAGTACTTC. It yields the protein CASSELEETQYF.

In regard to this clonotype: A read error is likely, as this CDR3 ends without the conserved phenylalanine or tryptophan. V is TRBV29-1 and J is TRBJ2-5; 7 nucleotides align to TRBD1. The CDR3 has 12 residues. With V trimmed by 2 bases and J by 5 bases, 2 bases remained unmatched. Germline values: CDR1 SQVTM, CDR2 ANQGSEA. The CDR3 DNA reads as TGCAGCGTTGAAAGCAGGGGGGAGACCCAGTACTCC. Amino acids: CSVESRGETQYS.

V and J are TRBV19 and TRBJ2-3; TRBD2 matches 7 bases. The length of the CDR3 is 16 residues. Germline V gene lookup returns CDR1 LNHDA and CDR2 SQIVND (reference sequence). V dropped 11 bases and J dropped 2; count of bases not matched to a gene: 16. Written as DNA, the CDR3 is TGTGCCTCAGGTCGGCCTAGCGGACTCTTCACAGATACGCAGTATTTT. It encodes CASGRPSGLFTDTQYF.

In the case of this clonotype: Possible read error: a much larger clone is one base away. The chain recombines TRBV7-9 with TRBJ2-7; 7 nucleotides line up with TRBD2. The CDR3 consists of 14 residues. Germline lookup yields CDR1 SEHNR and CDR2 FQNEAQ (reference sequence). In nucleotides, the CDR3 is TGTGCCCTTAGCGGGTCTCCTAGCTCCTACGAGCAGTGCTTC. Its translation: CALSGSPSSYEQCF. Together with reference TRBV7-9 and TRBJ2-7, the CDR3 gives the full variable domain: DTGVSQNPRHKITKRGQNVTFRCDPISEHNRLYWYRQTLGQGPEFLTYFQNEAQLEKSRLLSDRFSAERPKGSFSTLEIQRTEQGDSAMYLCALSGSPSSYEQCFGPGTRLTVT.

The chain links TRBV7-8 to TRBJ2-1; 8 nucleotides agree with TRBD1. The CDR3 loop spans 15 amino acids. Germline V gene data show CDR1 as SGHVS and CDR2 as FQNEAQ. Trimming cost V 2 bases and J 4 bases; bases outside gene matches: 4. CDR3 nucleotides: TGTGCCAGCAGCTTAAGTACAGGGGGTTACAATGAGCAGTTCTTC. Translation: CASSLSTGGYNEQFF.

There are many counts of this clonotype. The rearrangement uses TRBV20-1 and TRBJ2-3; D gene ambiguous. Between the trimmed V and J ends, which lost 0 bases and 7 bases, there was a span of 8 bases. The CDR3 is 12 residues long. Per germline, CDR1 DFQATT and CDR2 SNEGSKA (reference sequence). The CDR3 sequence: CSARDPPNTQYF. DNA for the CDR3: TGCAGTGCTAGAGATCCTCCCAATACGCAGTATTTT.

As to this clonotype: At one of its ends the junction is not consistent with the germline gene, which may arise from a read error. V and J are TRBV5-1 and TRBJ1-1; D unresolved. The CDR3 is 14 residues long. Germline CDR1 is SGHRS and CDR2 is YFSETQ. CDR3 region: CARSPPLVSTEAFF. The DNA of the CDR3 is TGCGCCCGCAGCCCCCCGTTGGTGAGCACTGAAGCTTTCTTT. The full variable domain, completed using reference TRBV5-1 and TRBJ1-1, is KAGVTQTPRYLIKTRGQQVTLSCSPISGHRSVSWYQQTPGQGLQFLFEYFSETQRNKGNFPGRFSGRQFSNSRSEMNVSTLELGDSALYLCARSPPLVSTEAFFGQGTRLTVV.

This clonotype was counted many times. The V and J genes are TRBV5-1 and TRBJ2-2; the D is unclear. Germline values: CDR1 SGHRS, CDR2 YFSETQ. Trimming stripped 7 bases from V and 0 bases from J, with 10 bases between. The CDR3 extends over 14 amino acids. The CDR3 spells CASYLISNTGELFF. Written as DNA, the CDR3 is TGCGCCAGCTACTTGATATCGAACACCGGGGAGCTGTTTTTT.

A word on this clonotype: A much bigger clone sits one base away, suggesting this may be a read error. The genes are TRBV28 and TRBJ1-6, with TRBD1 identical over 10 bases. This CDR3 contains 15 residues. Germline V gene lookup returns CDR1 MDHEN and CDR2 SYDVKM. The CDR3 here is CASSLSTGGHSPPHF. For the CDR3, the DNA is TGTGCCAGCAGTTTATCGACAGGGGGCCATTCACCCCCCCACTTT.

This clonotype was recorded many times. The CDR3, as DNA: TGCAGTGCTACCCCCGAGGTTGGCTATGGCTACACCTTC. Protein product: CSATPEVGYGYTF. V is TRBV20-1 and J is TRBJ1-2, with unresolved D. CDR1 DFQATT and CDR2 SNEGSKA come from the germline V gene (reference sequence). The V gene lost 4 bases and the J gene lost 4 bases, with 13 bases spanning the gap. The CDR3 spans 13 residues.

Note on this clonotype: This may come from a read error, since a much larger clone is one base off. The rearrangement uses TRBV14 and TRBJ1-2, with unresolved D. Germline CDR1 is SGHDN and CDR2 is FVKESK. The CDR3 totals 13 residues. CDR3: CASSLATNYGFTF. The CDR3 region has the DNA TGTGCCAGCAGCCTCGCCACTAACTATGGCTTCACCTTC.

This clonotype was recorded many times. The rearrangement links TRBV13 to TRBJ2-2; TRBD1 or TRBD2 may be the D gene (5 bases each). The CDR3 has 15 amino acids. V was clipped by 1 base and J by 6 bases, with 12 bases between them. Germline CDR1 is PRHDT and CDR2 is FYEKMQ (reference sequence). CDR3 DNA: TGTGCCAGCAGCTTAGCCTGGGACCCTTCCGGGGAGCTGTTTTTT. Residues: CASSLAWDPSGELFF.

The sample holds many counts of this clonotype. The V and J genes are TRBV20-1 and TRBJ1-2, with 7 bases aligning to TRBD1. CDR1 is DFQATT and CDR2 is SNEGSKA in the germline V gene (reference sequence). Germline trimming cut 4 bases from V and 2 bases from J; bases unmatched to any gene: 4. CDR3 length equals 13 residues. Written as DNA, the CDR3 is TGCAGTGCTACGACAGGGTTCAACTATGGCTACACCTTC. Protein sequence: CSATTGFNYGYTF.

The chain is built from TRBV29-1 and TRBJ2-3, with D perhaps given as TRBD1 or TRBD2 (5 bases each). V lost 4 bases, J lost 3 bases, and 14 bases lay in between. The CDR3 is 14 residues long. The germline CDR1 and CDR2 sequences are SQVTM and ANQGSEA. Here the CDR3 DNA reads TGCAGCGTTGGTGGGGGAACCGGGACAGATACGCAGTATTTT. It specifies CSVGGGTGTDTQYF.